Presented here are 28 T cell receptor beta chains from one specimen sequenced in a study of shared clonotypes between healthy human individuals. TCRdb's copy holds only in-frame clones and misses some; the assay was immunoSEQ multiplex PCR. The sample includes about 1 million clones, more than 65% seen only once; the top ten take over 1.3%. The material sequenced was memory CD4+ T cells sorted from blood. The subset is: CD45RA-negative fraction. These receptors were obtained from a man younger than 35 in good health.

The V call is TRBV30, the J call TRBJ1-2; D not certain. V was pared by 2 bases and J by 9 bases, with 13 bases between. CDR3 size: 12 residues. The germline V gene has CDR1 GTSNPN and CDR2 SVGIG (reference sequence). The CDR3 sequence: CAWSLARLSYTF. CDR3 bases: TGTGCCTGGAGTCTGGCTCGATTGAGCTACACCTTC. Full variable domain (remainder filled in from reference TRBV30 and TRBJ1-2): SQTIHQWPATLVQPVGSPLSLECTVEGTSNPNLYWYRQAAGRGLQLLFYSVGIGQISSEVPQNLSASRPQDRQFILSSKKLLLSDSGFYLCAWSLARLSYTFGSGTRLTVV.

The chain recombines TRBV28 with TRBJ1-1, with no clear D. Germline V gives CDR1 MDHEN, CDR2 SYDVKM. The CDR3 covers 11 residues. The ends were cut back, 3 bases at V and 11 bases at J, with 10 bases in the middle. The CDR3 nucleotides are TGTGCCAGCAGTTTGAGCAGTTCGGCTTTCTTT. It yields the protein CASSLSSSAFF.

The J gene is TRBJ1-6, the V gene TRBV5-4; D not resolved. V shed 0 bases and J shed 7 bases, with 5 bases lying between them. This CDR3 comprises 13 residues. CDR1 is SGHNT, CDR2 YYREEE, per germline (reference sequence). Here the CDR3 reads CASSLVLNSPLHF. Here the CDR3 DNA reads TGTGCCAGCAGCTTGGTCCTGAATTCACCCCTCCACTTT.

The chain has TRBV19 and TRBJ1-5; D is possibly TRBD1 (5 bases). Trimming pared 2 bases from V and 6 bases from J, leaving 11 bases between. CDR3 size: 14 residues. CDR1 is LNHDA and CDR2 is SQIVND in the germline V gene (reference sequence). CDR3 protein: CASSIYTGSQPQHF. The CDR3 DNA is TGTGCCAGTAGTATATATACAGGCAGTCAGCCCCAGCATTTT.

The chain joins TRBV5-6 to TRBJ2-5; D is perhaps TRBD1 (7 bases). The CDR3 contains 15 residues. The germline CDR1 and CDR2 sequences are SGHDT and YYEEEE. Trimming stripped 4 bases from V and 4 bases from J, with 17 bases between. The CDR3 sequence is CASSPTQGRGETQYF. DNA of the CDR3: TGTGCCAGCAGCCCAACACAGGGGCGGGGAGAGACCCAGTACTTC.

This clone was observed a handful of times. The J gene is TRBJ1-1, the V gene TRBV20-1, with D perhaps matching TRBD1 (6 bases). V was pared by 3 bases and J by 11 bases, with 10 bases between. This CDR3 has 10 amino acids. CDR1 and CDR2 (germline): DFQATT, SNEGSKA (reference sequence). CDR3 loop: CSASYRDAFF. The CDR3 coding sequence is TGCAGTGCTAGTTACAGGGATGCTTTCTTT.

The chain employs TRBV15 and TRBJ2-7, with TRBD1 identical over 10 bases. J gave up 0 bases and V 4 bases, and 3 bases lay outside the gene matches. This CDR3 has 15 amino acids. From germline, CDR1 is LNHNV and CDR2 YYDKDF (reference sequence). This CDR3 reads CATSNRDRGSYEQYF. The DNA for the CDR3 is TGTGCCACCAGCAACCGGGACAGGGGCTCCTACGAGCAGTACTTC.

CDR3 sequence: CASSDSGGLNTEAFF. The CDR3 nucleotides read TGCGCCAGCAGTGATTCGGGCGGATTGAACACTGAAGCTTTCTTT. This rearrangement joins TRBV10-1 to TRBJ1-1; no clear D gene. V lost 3 bases, J lost 0 bases, and 11 bases lay in between. The CDR3 runs 15 residues. Germline CDR1 WNHNN, CDR2 SYGVQD (reference sequence).

The J gene is TRBJ2-2, the V gene TRBV5-1; D might be TRBD1 (5 bases). The CDR3 loop spans 15 amino acids. V gave up 1 base and J gave up 0 bases, with 7 bases separating them. Germline-derived CDR1 and CDR2 are SGHRS and YFSETQ. The CDR3 spells CASSLRQSNTGELFF. The CDR3 region has the DNA TGCGCCAGCAGCTTGCGACAGTCGAACACCGGGGAGCTGTTTTTT.

The chain combines TRBV19 with TRBJ2-3; D not certain. Germline V gene sequence: CDR1 LNHDA, CDR2 SQIVND (reference sequence). This CDR3 is built from 12 residues. V was pared by 6 bases and J by 2 bases, with 6 bases between. The CDR3: CASSELTDTQYF. The CDR3, as DNA: TGTGCCAGTAGCGAACTCACAGATACGCAGTATTTT.

The chain couples TRBV5-1 to TRBJ2-2, with 7 bases fitting TRBD1. This CDR3 comprises 17 residues. CDR1 SGHRS and CDR2 YFSETQ come from the germline V gene. Trimming at V came to 0 bases and at J to 3 bases, leaving 8 bases not matched to a gene. As DNA, the CDR3 is TGCGCCAGCAGCTTGGTTACCGGGACAGTTGACACCGGGGAGCTGTTTTTT. This translates into CASSLVTGTVDTGELFF.

This sequence joins TRBV7-9 and TRBJ1-2, with D possibly TRBD1 on 5 matching bases. This CDR3 comprises 15 residues. Germline assignment: CDR1 SEHNR and CDR2 FQNEAQ (reference sequence). Trimming shortened V by 4 bases and J by 3 bases, and 15 bases separated the two germline ends. This CDR3 is CASSSAWAGYYGYTF. The CDR3 bases are TGTGCCAGCAGCTCGGCGTGGGCAGGGTACTATGGCTACACCTTC. The complete variable domain, with remaining parts taken from reference TRBV7-9 and TRBJ1-2, reads DTGVSQNPRHKITKRGQNVTFRCDPISEHNRLYWYRQTLGQGPEFLTYFQNEAQLEKSRLLSDRFSAERPKGSFSTLEIQRTEQGDSAMYLCASSSAWAGYYGYTFGSGTRLTVV.

Details on this clone: Other DNA sequences within the sample encode an identical CDR3. The chain links TRBV10-3 to TRBJ2-3; D is unresolved. The CDR3 contains 13 residues. CDR1 is ENHRY and CDR2 is SYGVKD in the germline V gene. Trimming cost V 7 bases and J 2 bases, with 10 bases left between them. The chain's CDR3 is CAITSGHTDTQYF. The CDR3 nucleotides are TGTGCCATCACTTCTGGGCACACAGATACGCAGTATTTT.

This chain links TRBV5-1 with TRBJ2-3, with 11 bases matching TRBD2. The CDR3 runs to 16 residues. Losses at the gene ends were 5 bases for V and 4 bases for J; bases not matched to a gene: 9. Germline-derived CDR1 and CDR2 are SGHRS and YFSETQ. The CDR3 coding sequence is TGCGCCAGCAGTTCAACTAGCGGGAGAGGATCAGATACGCAGTATTTT. Residues: CASSSTSGRGSDTQYF.

This rearrangement joins TRBV14 to TRBJ1-4, with D unclear. Between the trimmed V and J ends, which lost 0 bases and 7 bases, there was a span of 12 bases. The CDR3 is made up of 15 amino acids. The germline gives CDR1 SGHDN, CDR2 FVKESK. CDR3 loop: CASSQDLGMREKLFF. In DNA form, the CDR3 reads TGTGCCAGCAGCCAAGATTTGGGGATGCGTGAAAAACTGTTTTTT.

The chain has TRBV6-1 and TRBJ1-5; D is ambiguous. Germline V gene sequence: CDR1 MNHNS, CDR2 SASEGT. Deletions cut 0 bases from V and 7 bases from J, with 7 bases between. The CDR3 runs to 13 residues. CDR3: CASSEADTQPQHF. Written as DNA, the CDR3 is TGTGCCAGCAGTGAAGCCGACACCCAGCCCCAGCATTTT.

V gene TRBV27 combines with J gene TRBJ2-7; D possibly corresponds to TRBD1 (6 bases). V lost 5 bases and J 5 bases, leaving 19 bases between the germline ends. The CDR3 spans 15 residues. The V gene's germline CDR1 is MNHEY and CDR2 SMNVEV (reference sequence). CDR3 nucleotides: TGTGCCAGCAGTCCCATGATGGGGGCGCGTCACGAGCAGTACTTC. This sequence encodes CASSPMMGARHEQYF.

The chain joins TRBV4-1 to TRBJ1-6; D is unresolved. Trimming shortened V by 4 bases and J by 6 bases, and 19 bases separated the two germline ends. The CDR3 length is 17 residues. Germline CDR1 and CDR2: MGHRA and YSYEKL. In DNA, the CDR3 is TGCGCCAGCAGCCTATCCTCTACTGGTGGGCCTAATTCACCCCTCCACTTT. It specifies CASSLSSTGGPNSPLHF.

The rearrangement links TRBV10-1 to TRBJ1-5, with D perhaps TRBD1 (6 bases). The germline V and J ends were trimmed by 8 bases and 4 bases, with 9 bases remaining between them. Germline V gene lookup returns CDR1 WNHNN and CDR2 SYGVQD (reference sequence). The CDR3 totals 12 residues. The CDR3 region is CASSTGNQPQHF. In DNA, the CDR3 is TGCGCCAGCTCCACAGGGAATCAGCCCCAGCATTTT.

On this clone itself: Other DNA sequences in the sample encode the same CDR3. The rearrangement links TRBV30 to TRBJ1-1, with 9 positions matching TRBD1. This CDR3 contains 13 residues. Looked up from germline, CDR1 is GTSNPN and CDR2 is SVGIG (reference sequence). V dropped 3 bases and J dropped 4; count of bases not matched to a gene: 3. CDR3 nucleotide sequence: TGTGCCTGGAGCGGACAGGGGAGCACTGAAGCTTTCTTT. This encodes CAWSGQGSTEAFF.

The chain recombines TRBV5-1 with TRBJ2-1, with TRBD2 identical over 8 bases. The CDR3 has 16 residues. Looked up from germline, CDR1 is SGHRS and CDR2 is YFSETQ. V gave up 0 bases and J gave up 9 bases; unmatched junction bases: 11. CDR3 amino acids: CASSLEGGGPSREQFF. CDR3 nucleotide sequence: TGCGCCAGCAGCTTGGAGGGCGGGGGGCCCTCTCGTGAGCAGTTCTTC.

This clone was found a few times. The rearrangement joins TRBV12-2 to TRBJ2-7; the table's D call, TRBD1, was not checked against the DNA. TRBV12-2 represents a pseudogene. The CDR3 covers 17 residues. This CDR3 is CASRLGSDRGYTYEQYF. The CDR3 region has the DNA TGTGCAAGTCGCTTAGGTTCGGACAGGGGATACACCTACGAGCAGTACTTC.

The chain recombines TRBV5-1 with TRBJ2-6, with D uncertain. The germline V and J ends were trimmed by 0 bases and 0 bases, with 10 bases remaining between them. Germline V CDR1 and CDR2: SGHRS, YFSETQ. The CDR3 spans 17 residues. CDR3 sequence reads: CASSLVGSRSGANVLTF. CDR3 sequence (DNA): TGCGCCAGCAGCTTGGTGGGCAGCCGCTCTGGGGCCAACGTCCTGACTTTC. Variable domain in full (rest from reference TRBV5-1 and TRBJ2-6): KAGVTQTPRYLIKTRGQQVTLSCSPISGHRSVSWYQQTPGQGLQFLFEYFSETQRNKGNFPGRFSGRQFSNSRSEMNVSTLELGDSALYLCASSLVGSRSGANVLTFGAGSRLTVL.

CDR3 sequence (DNA): TGTGCCAGCAGTTACTCGGCCTCAAATTCACCCCTCCACTTT. Protein: CASSYSASNSPLHF. The chain couples TRBV6-5 to TRBJ1-6; D is unresolved. Between the trimmed V and J ends, which lost 0 bases and 7 bases, there was a span of 7 bases. There are 14 residues in the CDR3. CDR1 and CDR2 from the germline V gene are MNHEY and SVGAGI.

This clone was seen a few times. This chain connects TRBV7-9 to TRBJ1-6; D perhaps matches TRBD1 (6 bases). The V gene lost 0 bases and the J gene lost 10 bases, with 7 bases spanning the gap. Germline CDR1 and CDR2: SEHNR and FQNEAQ (reference sequence). The CDR3 length is 13 residues. The CDR3 loop is CASSLAQGSPLHF. In nucleotides, the CDR3 is TGTGCCAGCAGCTTAGCGCAGGGGTCACCCCTCCACTTT.

The rearrangement uses TRBV6-6 and TRBJ2-1; 7 bases fit TRBD1. The CDR3 loop spans 15 amino acids. V dropped 4 bases and J dropped 2; count of bases not matched to a gene: 5. Per the germline V gene, CDR1 is MNHNY and CDR2 is SVGAGI (reference sequence). Written as DNA, the CDR3 is TGTGCCAGCAGTTCGACAGGGAGCGCCTACAATGAGCAGTTCTTC. It specifies CASSSTGSAYNEQFF.

This sequence joins TRBV6-1 and TRBJ1-5; D gene uncertain. This CDR3 has 16 amino acids. Germline loops: CDR1 MNHNS, CDR2 SASEGT. Between the trimmed V and J ends, which lost 4 bases and 1 base, there was a span of 14 bases. The CDR3 reads CASSAGYYGSNQPQHF. The CDR3 DNA sequence: TGTGCCAGCAGTGCTGGCTACTACGGAAGCAATCAGCCCCAGCATTTT.

With regard to this clone: The same CDR3 arises from other DNA sequences in this sample as well. The V call is TRBV5-6, the J call TRBJ1-6, with 7 bases fitting TRBD1. Germline-derived CDR1 and CDR2 are SGHDT and YYEEEE. The length of the CDR3 is 14 residues. The V segment lost 0 bases and the J segment 10 bases; nucleotides outside the gene matches: 4. CDR3 in DNA: TGTGCCAGCAGCTTGGACAGGGGTAGGTCACCCCTCCACTTT. Its translation is CASSLDRGRSPLHF.